This is a list of T cell receptor beta chains from one sample in a study of CD8 T cells in ankylosing spondylitis. TCRdb re-derived calls from the 5' RACE reads in MiXCR, one entry per CDR3 protein. The data show 200,000 to 250,000 distinct CDR3 sequences, 6% to 8% seen once. Material for sequencing was blood, either unsorted or a sorted T cell fraction (not recorded which). These receptors all stem from a male donor with ankylosing spondylitis. The CDR3 runs from the conserved cysteine through the conserved F or W. Fields, in order: CDR3 DNA, CDR3 protein, V gene, D gene, J gene, clone size. D genes are given only for firm matches. Not every row has a clone size; where given, it reads once, few, many or a size class.

cdr3_nt: TGTGCCAGCCGGCGCAGTTCCTACGAGCAGTACTTC
cdr3_aa: CASRRSSYEQYF
v_call: TRBV6-2/TRBV6-3
d_call: .
j_call: TRBJ2-7
clone_size: .

cdr3_nt: TGTGCCACCAGTGACCGGACAGCGGCGGGGAACGAGCAGTACTTC
cdr3_aa: CATSDRTAAGNEQYF
v_call: TRBV24-1
d_call: .
j_call: TRBJ2-7
clone_size: .

cdr3_nt: TGCGCCAGCAGCCAAGTGCGGCTCGCGACATACGAGCAGTACTTC
cdr3_aa: CASSQVRLATYEQYF
v_call: TRBV4-3
d_call: .
j_call: TRBJ2-7
clone_size: many

cdr3_nt: TGTGCCAGCAGCTTAACGCTGGCTAGCGGACTTTCCTACGAGCAGTACTTC
cdr3_aa: CASSLTLASGLSYEQYF
v_call: TRBV7-2
d_call: TRBD2
j_call: TRBJ2-7
clone_size: .

cdr3_nt: TGTGCCAGCAGCCCTTCGGCGGGCAGCGGGAACACTGAAGCTTTCTTT
cdr3_aa: CASSPSAGSGNTEAFF
v_call: TRBV5-5
d_call: .
j_call: TRBJ1-1
clone_size: .

cdr3_nt: TGTGCCAGCAGCGCCCCTACCGGGCTAGCGGGAGGGGACTCCTACAATGAGCAGTTCTTC
cdr3_aa: CASSAPTGLAGGDSYNEQFF
v_call: TRBV11-1
d_call: TRBD2
j_call: TRBJ2-1
clone_size: many

cdr3_nt: TGTGCCAGCAGGGTAGGGATGACTCAGCCCCAGCATTTT
cdr3_aa: CASRVGMTQPQHF
v_call: TRBV28
d_call: .
j_call: TRBJ1-5
clone_size: many

cdr3_nt: TGTGCCAGCAGCTCGGGAGGAGGCGCACCCCTCCACTTT
cdr3_aa: CASSSGGGAPLHF
v_call: TRBV7-9
d_call: .
j_call: TRBJ1-6
clone_size: few

cdr3_nt: TGTGCCAGCAGTTACTCGAGCGGGCCGGAAAGCTCTGGAAACACCATATATTTT
cdr3_aa: CASSYSSGPESSGNTIYF
v_call: TRBV6-5
d_call: .
j_call: TRBJ1-3
clone_size: many

cdr3_nt: TGTGCCAGCAGCCCATGGCCCCTAGAGACCCAGTACTTC
cdr3_aa: CASSPWPLETQYF
v_call: TRBV11-2
d_call: .
j_call: TRBJ2-5
clone_size: .

cdr3_nt: TGTGCCAGCAGGCGGGGGGGTCAGGCAAACACTGAAGCTTTCTTT
cdr3_aa: CASRRGGQANTEAFF
v_call: TRBV5-5
d_call: .
j_call: TRBJ1-1
clone_size: .

cdr3_nt: TGTGCCAGCAGCTTGGTGGGAAGCTTGGATGGCTACACCTTC
cdr3_aa: CASSLVGSLDGYTF
v_call: TRBV5-4
d_call: .
j_call: TRBJ1-2
clone_size: .

cdr3_nt: TGTGCCAGCAGCTCGACTAGCGGGGGGCCAGATACGCAGTATTTT
cdr3_aa: CASSSTSGGPDTQYF
v_call: TRBV5-6
d_call: TRBD2
j_call: TRBJ2-3
clone_size: many

cdr3_nt: TGTGCCAGCAGCTTCAGACTAGCGGGACCCTACAATGAGCAGTTCTTC
cdr3_aa: CASSFRLAGPYNEQFF
v_call: TRBV6-2/TRBV6-3
d_call: TRBD2
j_call: TRBJ2-1
clone_size: .

cdr3_nt: TGCGCCAGCAGCCAATACAGGGGTGTCACTGAAGCTTTCTTT
cdr3_aa: CASSQYRGVTEAFF
v_call: TRBV4-3
d_call: TRBD1
j_call: TRBJ1-1
clone_size: many

cdr3_nt: TGTGCCAGCAGCTTTACGGACGGGACCTACGAGCAGTACTTC
cdr3_aa: CASSFTDGTYEQYF
v_call: TRBV7-9
d_call: .
j_call: TRBJ2-7
clone_size: many

cdr3_nt: TGCAGCGTTGAAGGAGGACAGGGACTCTATGGCTACACCTTC
cdr3_aa: CSVEGGQGLYGYTF
v_call: TRBV29-1
d_call: TRBD1
j_call: TRBJ1-2
clone_size: many

cdr3_nt: TGCGCCAGCAGCCAAGATAGTGGACTAGCGGGAATCACCGGGGAGCTGTTTTTT
cdr3_aa: CASSQDSGLAGITGELFF
v_call: TRBV4-3
d_call: TRBD2
j_call: TRBJ2-2
clone_size: many

cdr3_nt: TGTGCCAGCAGCGCAACTAGCGGGGGCACAGATACGCAGTATTTT
cdr3_aa: CASSATSGGTDTQYF
v_call: TRBV2
d_call: TRBD2
j_call: TRBJ2-3
clone_size: few

cdr3_nt: TGTGCTAGCTCCCCTGGCAACCCATCCTACGAGCAGTACTTC
cdr3_aa: CASSPGNPSYEQYF
v_call: TRBV7-7
d_call: .
j_call: TRBJ2-7
clone_size: .

cdr3_nt: TGCGCCAGCAGCCAAGCGACAGGGGGCCTGAACACTGAAGCTTTCTTT
cdr3_aa: CASSQATGGLNTEAFF
v_call: TRBV4-1
d_call: TRBD1
j_call: TRBJ1-1
clone_size: many

cdr3_nt: TGTGCCAGCAGTGAAGCGGGTAGCACAGATACGCAGTATTTT
cdr3_aa: CASSEAGSTDTQYF
v_call: TRBV25-1
d_call: .
j_call: TRBJ2-3
clone_size: few

cdr3_nt: TGTGCCAGCAGCTTCCGGGGATCCTATAATTCACCCCTCCACTTT
cdr3_aa: CASSFRGSYNSPLHF
v_call: TRBV11-2
d_call: .
j_call: TRBJ1-6
clone_size: many

cdr3_nt: TGTGCCAGCAGAACGTTAGTACGTGAGGAGCAGTACTTC
cdr3_aa: CASRTLVREEQYF
v_call: TRBV6-1
d_call: .
j_call: TRBJ2-7
clone_size: few

cdr3_nt: TGTGCCAGTCCCACTAGCGGCGGCCCTTACAATGAGCAGTTCTTC
cdr3_aa: CASPTSGGPYNEQFF
v_call: TRBV2
d_call: TRBD2
j_call: TRBJ2-1
clone_size: many

cdr3_nt: TGTGCCAGCAGTGAATCCGGGACTAGCGGGGTAGGGTCCCAGTACTTC
cdr3_aa: CASSESGTSGVGSQYF
v_call: TRBV2
d_call: TRBD2
j_call: TRBJ2-5
clone_size: few

cdr3_nt: TGTGCCAGCAGTTACGCAGGGAGCACCAATCAGCCCCAGCATTTT
cdr3_aa: CASSYAGSTNQPQHF
v_call: TRBV6-2/TRBV6-3
d_call: .
j_call: TRBJ1-5
clone_size: many

cdr3_nt: TGTGCCAGCAGCAAGTATGCGGGACACCGGAACACTGAAGCTTTCTTT
cdr3_aa: CASSKYAGHRNTEAFF
v_call: TRBV7-9
d_call: .
j_call: TRBJ1-1
clone_size: few

cdr3_nt: TGTGCCAGCAGCTACAGGTTCCTGAGCGAGCAGTACTTC
cdr3_aa: CASSYRFLSEQYF
v_call: TRBV5-6
d_call: .
j_call: TRBJ2-7
clone_size: many

cdr3_nt: TGCAGCGTTGAAGGAGCTCGGGAGCAGTTCTTC
cdr3_aa: CSVEGAREQFF
v_call: TRBV29-1
d_call: .
j_call: TRBJ2-1
clone_size: many

cdr3_nt: TGTGCCAGCAGTGACTCTACAGGGCCGGGGGATACGCAGTATTTT
cdr3_aa: CASSDSTGPGDTQYF
v_call: TRBV6-4
d_call: .
j_call: TRBJ2-3
clone_size: many

cdr3_nt: TGTGCCAGCAGTTTGAGGGGTCCAGCGAATCAGCCCCAGCATTTT
cdr3_aa: CASSLRGPANQPQHF
v_call: TRBV27
d_call: .
j_call: TRBJ1-5
clone_size: many

cdr3_nt: TGCGCCAGCGGGACAGGGTCAATGAACACCATATATTTT
cdr3_aa: CASGTGSMNTIYF
v_call: TRBV5-1
d_call: TRBD1
j_call: TRBJ1-3
clone_size: many

cdr3_nt: TGTGCCAGCAGTCGCCGAGTTGGCCTGAACACCGGGGAGCTGTTTTTT
cdr3_aa: CASSRRVGLNTGELFF
v_call: TRBV28
d_call: .
j_call: TRBJ2-2
clone_size: .

cdr3_nt: TGCAGCGTTGAAGGTATCGAGACCGTCTATGGCTACACCTTC
cdr3_aa: CSVEGIETVYGYTF
v_call: TRBV29-1
d_call: .
j_call: TRBJ1-2
clone_size: many

cdr3_nt: TGTGCCAGCAGCGTAGAGCTAGCGGGGACCTACGAGCAGTACTTC
cdr3_aa: CASSVELAGTYEQYF
v_call: TRBV9
d_call: TRBD2
j_call: TRBJ2-7
clone_size: many

cdr3_nt: TGTGCCAGCGCATGGACTAGCGGGAACAATGAGCAGTTCTTC
cdr3_aa: CASAWTSGNNEQFF
v_call: TRBV7-2
d_call: TRBD2
j_call: TRBJ2-1
clone_size: .

cdr3_nt: TGTGCCAGCAGTTTCTCGACAGGGAGCCCCTCCACAGATACGCAGTATTTT
cdr3_aa: CASSFSTGSPSTDTQYF
v_call: TRBV28
d_call: TRBD1
j_call: TRBJ2-3
clone_size: many

cdr3_nt: TGTGCCAGCATTTCGGACCTATACAATGAGCAGTTCTTC
cdr3_aa: CASISDLYNEQFF
v_call: TRBV12-3/TRBV12-4
d_call: .
j_call: TRBJ2-1
clone_size: many

cdr3_nt: TGTGCCATCACAAGGGAAGATAGCACAGATACGCAGTATTTT
cdr3_aa: CAITREDSTDTQYF
v_call: TRBV10-3
d_call: .
j_call: TRBJ2-3
clone_size: .

cdr3_nt: TGTGCCAGCAGCTTGAAACAGGGGAGCCCCTACAATGAGCAGTTCTTC
cdr3_aa: CASSLKQGSPYNEQFF
v_call: TRBV11-2
d_call: TRBD1
j_call: TRBJ2-1
clone_size: few

cdr3_nt: TGTGCCAGCAGCCGTGGTCCGAAAGAAAACACTGAAGCTTTCTTT
cdr3_aa: CASSRGPKENTEAFF
v_call: TRBV7-9
d_call: .
j_call: TRBJ1-1
clone_size: many

cdr3_nt: TGTGCCAGCAGTTCTACGGGGATCTTAACAGTTCTAAGGGCCCAGTACTTC
cdr3_aa: CASSSTGILTVLRAQYF
v_call: TRBV6-2/TRBV6-3
d_call: .
j_call: TRBJ2-5
clone_size: .